Listed below are T cell receptor beta chains from one sample, sequenced in a study of monozygotic twins with inflammatory bowel disease. For each CDR3 protein, TCRdb gives one entry from its re-call of the 5' RACE reads, without DNA. The sample has just over 300,000 distinct CDR3 sequences, and its top ten clones hold about 5%. The sequenced sample consisted of blood. The receptors stem from a human donor with ulcerative colitis or Crohn's disease, or a healthy co-twin of an affected twin (not recorded which). Both conserved end residues are part of each CDR3.

V gene	J gene	CDR3 protein
TRBV7-6	TRBJ2-7	CASSLGGAGPSYEQYF
TRBV5-4	TRBJ2-7	CASSPRGGDRAYEQYF
TRBV6-2/TRBV6-3	TRBJ2-1	CASSVQGFDEQFF
TRBV21-1	TRBJ2-1	CASSKDGTSFNEQFF
TRBV21-1	TRBJ2-7	CASSKGRTDTRGYEQYF
TRBV12-3/TRBV12-4	TRBJ2-5	CASSLGLAGGPVQETQYF
TRBV30	TRBJ1-4	CAWSDWDGTTNEKLFF
TRBV9	TRBJ2-7	CASSVVGASSYEQYF
TRBV5-1	TRBJ1-5	CASSLPGAHYSNQPQHF
TRBV20-1	TRBJ2-5	CSARTPGQKETQYF
TRBV7-2	TRBJ2-3	CASSFLQGYTDTQYF
TRBV18	TRBJ2-7	CASSPLADNLNDEQYF
TRBV15	TRBJ1-1	CATSREGRGGSQAFF
TRBV7-2	TRBJ1-5	CASSSRGSNQPQHF
TRBV28	TRBJ2-3	CASRRGATDTQYF
TRBV18	TRBJ1-3	CASSPPSSFSGNTIYF
TRBV28	TRBJ1-1	CASSLVVSRTFF
TRBV19	TRBJ1-1	CASSIGTGGLGGTEAFF
TRBV5-5	TRBJ1-2	CASSAGQSYGYTF
TRBV20-1	TRBJ1-2	CSARTGWGIGYTF
TRBV5-4	TRBJ2-1	CASSLVAVAHEQFF
TRBV29-1	TRBJ1-2	CSVGGARIYGYTF
TRBV10-3	TRBJ2-7	CAISEKGQGLYEQYF
TRBV20-1	TRBJ2-4	CSARDPTGPKNMQYF
TRBV27	TRBJ2-3	CASRGLARTDTQYF
TRBV3-1	TRBJ2-1	CASSLTGTSYNEQFF
TRBV7-8	TRBJ1-5	CASQGQGASNQPQHF
TRBV10-3	TRBJ2-7	CAISGAIGGEQYF
TRBV29-1	TRBJ1-5	CSVAVGNQPQHF
TRBV27	TRBJ1-6	CASSSGGAYNSPLHF
TRBV29-1	TRBJ1-2	CSALQGGGYTF
TRBV5-1	TRBJ1-1	CASSLNSNTEAFF
TRBV5-1	TRBJ2-5	CASRRSTRDEETQYF
TRBV20-1	TRBJ2-3	CSPGGLDTQYF
TRBV6-2/TRBV6-3	TRBJ2-1	CASCHPGTRGNEQFF
TRBV7-9	TRBJ1-1	CASSLDQINTEAFF
TRBV4-2	TRBJ2-1	CASSQKGSNEQFF
TRBV5-1	TRBJ2-2	CASSFDLSGTFTSSRELFF
TRBV6-2/TRBV6-3	TRBJ2-2	CASSRLLGSNTGELFF
TRBV11-1	TRBJ2-7	CASSLGSPGTGGAAEQYF
TRBV11-2	TRBJ2-3	CASDTGTDTQYF
TRBV9	TRBJ1-1	CASSIRSVNTEAFF